This TCR beta chain was identified in a study of T cells after yellow fever vaccination. Study in general: For low cell numbers, libraries were made with SMART-Seq v4 Ultra Low Input.

TCRdb re-called the 5' RACE reads with MiXCR, one entry per CDR3 protein. In the table there are around 320,000 distinct CDR3 sequences, 4% to 5.5% of which are singletons. The CDR3 has 13 amino acids. CDR1 is DFQATT and CDR2 is SNEGSKA in the germline V gene (reference sequence). Study-level findings and limits: A weaker but faster secondary response was observed, peaking on day 5 versus 15.

This clonotype appeared a few times. What it recognizes is unknown. V gene TRBV20-1 combines with J gene TRBJ1-1; 9 nucleotides match TRBD1. This specimen was PBMCs, taken 15 days after the yellow fever booster vaccination. The source is a man younger than 35 who received the YFV17D yellow fever vaccine. The CDR3 loop reads CRQGAERNTEAFF. The CDR3 coding sequence is TGCAGACAGGGGGCGGAAAGAAACACTGAAGCTTTCTTT.